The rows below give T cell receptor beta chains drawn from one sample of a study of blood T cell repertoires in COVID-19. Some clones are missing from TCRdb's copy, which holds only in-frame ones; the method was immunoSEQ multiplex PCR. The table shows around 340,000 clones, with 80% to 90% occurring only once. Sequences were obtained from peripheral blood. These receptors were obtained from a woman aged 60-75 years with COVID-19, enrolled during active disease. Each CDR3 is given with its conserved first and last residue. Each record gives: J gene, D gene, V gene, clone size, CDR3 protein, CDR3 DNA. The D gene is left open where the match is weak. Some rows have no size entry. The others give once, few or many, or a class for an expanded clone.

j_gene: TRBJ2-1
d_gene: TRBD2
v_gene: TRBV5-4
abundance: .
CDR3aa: CASSLFGGAISEQFF
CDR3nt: TGTGCCAGCAGCTTGTTCGGGGGGGCCATCTCCGAGCAGTTCTTC

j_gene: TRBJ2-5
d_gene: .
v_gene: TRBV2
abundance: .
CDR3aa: CASRDLSQETQYF
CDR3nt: TGTGCCAGCAGGGACTTGAGCCAAGAGACCCAGTACTTC

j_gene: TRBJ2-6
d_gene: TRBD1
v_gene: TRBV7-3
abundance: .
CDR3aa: CASSSGTGYSGANVLTF
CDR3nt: TGTGCCAGCAGCTCCGGGACAGGGTATTCTGGGGCCAACGTCCTGACTTTC

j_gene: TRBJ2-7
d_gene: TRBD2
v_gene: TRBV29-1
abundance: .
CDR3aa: CSAGGDPYYEQYF
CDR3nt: TGCAGCGCCGGGGGGGACCCATACTACGAGCAGTACTTC

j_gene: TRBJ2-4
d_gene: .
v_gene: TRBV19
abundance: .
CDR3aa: CASSMLWGLAKNIQYF
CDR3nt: TGTGCCAGTAGTATGCTTTGGGGCCTAGCCAAAAACATTCAGTACTTC

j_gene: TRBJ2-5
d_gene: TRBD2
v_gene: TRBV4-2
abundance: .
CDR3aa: CASSFGLAGKETQYF
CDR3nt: TGTGCCAGCAGCTTCGGACTAGCGGGGAAAGAGACCCAGTACTTC

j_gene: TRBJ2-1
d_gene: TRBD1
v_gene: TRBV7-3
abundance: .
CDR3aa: CASSLAGGSQDNEQFF
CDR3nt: TGTGCCAGCAGCTTGGCAGGGGGTTCACAAGACAATGAGCAGTTCTTC

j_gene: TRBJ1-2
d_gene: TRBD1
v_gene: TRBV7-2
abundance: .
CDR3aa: CASSLATSPRRGPSRGYTF
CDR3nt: TGTGCCAGCAGCTTAGCCACCTCGCCTCGGAGGGGGCCCTCTCGGGGCTACACCTTC

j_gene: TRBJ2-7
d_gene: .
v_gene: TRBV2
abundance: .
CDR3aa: CASSLASGSYEQYF
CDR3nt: TGTGCCAGCAGTCTTGCCAGTGGCTCCTACGAGCAGTACTTC

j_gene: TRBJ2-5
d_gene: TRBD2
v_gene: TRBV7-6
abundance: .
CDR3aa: CASSLGTSGLVAQETQYF
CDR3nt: TGTGCCAGCAGCTTGGGGACTAGCGGGCTGGTCGCTCAAGAGACCCAGTACTTC

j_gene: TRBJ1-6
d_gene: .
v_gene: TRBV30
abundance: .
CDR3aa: CAWSIVKGGGSPLHF
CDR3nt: TGTGCCTGGAGTATCGTAAAGGGGGGGGGTTCACCCCTCCACTTT

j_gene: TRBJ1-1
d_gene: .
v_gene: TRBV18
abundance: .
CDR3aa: CASSPGSEAFF
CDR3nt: TGTGCCAGCTCACCCGGGTCTGAAGCTTTCTTT

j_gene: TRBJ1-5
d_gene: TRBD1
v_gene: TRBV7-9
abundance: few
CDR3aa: CASSLGRWDRASGNQPQHF
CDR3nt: TGTGCCAGCAGCTTAGGGCGCTGGGACAGGGCGTCGGGCAATCAGCCCCAGCATTTT

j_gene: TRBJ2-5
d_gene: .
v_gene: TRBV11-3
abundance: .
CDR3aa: CASSLSGVQETQYF
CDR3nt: TGTGCCAGCAGCTTGTCGGGGGTCCAAGAGACCCAGTACTTC

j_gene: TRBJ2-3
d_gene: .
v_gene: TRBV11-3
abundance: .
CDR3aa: CASSPPLERTDTQYF
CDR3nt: TGTGCCAGCAGCCCGCCGTTAGAACGCACAGATACGCAGTATTTT

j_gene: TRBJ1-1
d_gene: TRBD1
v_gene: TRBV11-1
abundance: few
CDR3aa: CASGQGAGTEAFF
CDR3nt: TGTGCCAGCGGACAGGGGGCGGGTACTGAAGCTTTCTTT

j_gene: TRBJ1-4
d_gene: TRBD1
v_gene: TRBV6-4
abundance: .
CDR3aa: CASSDWDRGREKLFF
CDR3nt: TGTGCCAGCAGTGATTGGGACAGGGGGCGAGAAAAACTGTTTTTT

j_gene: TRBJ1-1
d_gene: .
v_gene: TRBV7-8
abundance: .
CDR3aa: CASSPRTPEAFF
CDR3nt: TGTGCCAGCAGCCCAAGGACACCAGAAGCTTTCTTT

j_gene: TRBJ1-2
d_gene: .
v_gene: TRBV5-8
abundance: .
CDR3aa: CASSLDPTGAYGYTF
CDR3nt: TGTGCCAGCAGCTTGGACCCAACGGGTGCCTATGGCTACACCTTC

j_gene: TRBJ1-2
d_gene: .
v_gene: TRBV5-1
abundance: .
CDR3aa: CASSLEQGYGYTF
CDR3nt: TGCGCCAGCAGCTTGGAACAGGGATATGGCTACACCTTC

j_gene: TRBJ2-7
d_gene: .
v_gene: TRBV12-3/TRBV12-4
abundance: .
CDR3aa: CASSQQVYEQYF
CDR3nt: TGTGCCAGCAGTCAACAGGTTTACGAGCAGTACTTC

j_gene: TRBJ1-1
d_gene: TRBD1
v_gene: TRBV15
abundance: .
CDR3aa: CATSRGTGRTEAFF
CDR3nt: TGTGCCACCAGCAGAGGGACAGGGCGGACTGAAGCTTTCTTT

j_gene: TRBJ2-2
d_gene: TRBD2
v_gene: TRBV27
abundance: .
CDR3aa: CASRSGTSGNTGELFF
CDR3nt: TGTGCCAGCAGATCCGGGACTAGCGGAAACACCGGGGAGCTGTTTTTT

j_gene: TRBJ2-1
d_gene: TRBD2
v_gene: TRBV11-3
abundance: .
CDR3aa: CASSWYSGGAGGEQFF
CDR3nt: TGTGCCAGCAGCTGGTACAGCGGGGGGGCGGGAGGTGAGCAGTTCTTC

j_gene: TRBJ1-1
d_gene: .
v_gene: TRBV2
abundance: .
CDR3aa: CASSDSSGTEAFF
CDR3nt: TGTGCCAGCAGTGATAGCTCGGGGACTGAAGCTTTCTTT

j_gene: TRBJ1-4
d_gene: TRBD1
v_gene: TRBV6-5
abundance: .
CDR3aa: CASSLGQFATNEKLFF
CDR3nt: TGTGCCAGCAGTTTGGGACAGTTTGCAACTAATGAAAAACTGTTTTTT

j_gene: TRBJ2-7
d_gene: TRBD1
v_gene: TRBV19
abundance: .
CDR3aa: CASSMDRGYEQYF
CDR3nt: TGTGCCAGTAGTATGGACAGGGGATACGAGCAGTACTTC

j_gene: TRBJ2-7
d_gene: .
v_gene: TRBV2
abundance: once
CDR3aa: CAFRITASYEQYF
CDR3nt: TGTGCCTTTAGGATCACAGCCTCCTACGAGCAGTACTTC

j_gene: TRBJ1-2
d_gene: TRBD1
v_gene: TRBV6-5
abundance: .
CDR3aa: CASSGIGTGGYTF
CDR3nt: TGTGCCAGCAGCGGGATAGGGACAGGCGGCTACACCTTC

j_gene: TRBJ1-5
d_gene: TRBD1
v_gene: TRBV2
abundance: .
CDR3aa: CASSEGTGVNQPQHF
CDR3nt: TGTGCCAGCAGTGAAGGGACAGGGGTCAATCAGCCCCAGCATTTT

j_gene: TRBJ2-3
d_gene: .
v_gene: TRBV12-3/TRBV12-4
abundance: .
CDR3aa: CASSPAGTTQYF
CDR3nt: TGTGCCAGCAGTCCCGCGGGGACTACGCAGTATTTT

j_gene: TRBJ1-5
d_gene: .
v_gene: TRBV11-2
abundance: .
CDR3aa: CASSPQQGQPQHF
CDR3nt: TGTGCCAGCAGCCCACAGCAGGGCCAGCCCCAGCATTTT

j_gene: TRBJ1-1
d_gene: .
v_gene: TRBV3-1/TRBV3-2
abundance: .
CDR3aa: CASSQQWETEAFF
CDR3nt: TGTGCCAGCAGCCAACAATGGGAGACTGAAGCTTTCTTT

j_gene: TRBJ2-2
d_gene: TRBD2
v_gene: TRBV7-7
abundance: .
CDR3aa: CASSLGGGIAGELFF
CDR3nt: TGTGCCAGCAGCTTAGGCGGGGGGATCGCCGGGGAGCTGTTTTTT

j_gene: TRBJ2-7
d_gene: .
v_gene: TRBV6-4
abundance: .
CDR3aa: CASSDSDRRYYEQYF
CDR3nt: TGTGCCAGCAGTGACTCTGACAGGCGCTACTACGAGCAGTACTTC

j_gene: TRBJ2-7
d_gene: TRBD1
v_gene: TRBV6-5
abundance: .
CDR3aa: CASSGTAKSYEQYF
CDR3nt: TGTGCCAGCAGCGGGACAGCTAAATCCTACGAGCAGTACTTC

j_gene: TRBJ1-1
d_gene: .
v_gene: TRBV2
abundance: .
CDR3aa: CASSERQGNTEAFF
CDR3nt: TGTGCCAGCAGTGAAAGGCAGGGGAACACTGAAGCTTTCTTT

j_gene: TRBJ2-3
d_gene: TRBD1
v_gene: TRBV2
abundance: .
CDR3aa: CASSADRAATQYF
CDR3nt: TGTGCCAGCAGCGCCGACAGGGCGGCTACGCAGTATTTT

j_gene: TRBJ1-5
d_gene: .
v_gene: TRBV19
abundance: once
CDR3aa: CASSILGGAGQPQHF
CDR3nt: TGTGCCAGTAGTATACTGGGGGGGGCCGGGCAGCCCCAGCATTTT

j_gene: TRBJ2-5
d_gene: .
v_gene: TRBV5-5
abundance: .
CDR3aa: CASSLSSSPQETQYF
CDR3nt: TGTGCCAGCAGCTTGTCGTCCTCTCCCCAAGAGACCCAGTACTTC

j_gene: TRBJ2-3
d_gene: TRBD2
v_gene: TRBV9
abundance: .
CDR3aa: CASSASGGPDTQYF
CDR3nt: TGTGCCAGCAGCGCTAGCGGGGGGCCAGATACGCAGTATTTT

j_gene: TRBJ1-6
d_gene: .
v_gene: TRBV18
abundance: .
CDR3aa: CASSPPANSPLHF
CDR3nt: TGTGCCAGCTCACCACCGGCTAATTCACCCCTCCACTTT

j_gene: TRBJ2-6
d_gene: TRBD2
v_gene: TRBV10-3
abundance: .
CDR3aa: CAIQSLAGVSSGANVLTF
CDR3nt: TGTGCCATCCAAAGTCTAGCGGGGGTAAGCTCTGGGGCCAACGTCCTGACTTTC

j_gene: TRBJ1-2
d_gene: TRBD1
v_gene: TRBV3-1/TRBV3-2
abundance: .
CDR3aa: CASSPGQGAVNGYTF
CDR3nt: TGTGCCAGCAGCCCCGGACAGGGAGCGGTTAATGGCTACACCTTC

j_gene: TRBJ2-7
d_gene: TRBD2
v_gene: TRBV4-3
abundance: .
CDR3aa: CASSQAGTSLYEQYF
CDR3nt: TGCGCCAGCAGCCAAGCCGGGACTAGTCTCTACGAGCAGTACTTC

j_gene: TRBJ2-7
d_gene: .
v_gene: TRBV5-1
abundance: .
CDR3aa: CASSPTAGPYEQYF
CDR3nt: TGCGCCAGCAGTCCCACGGCGGGTCCCTACGAGCAGTACTTC

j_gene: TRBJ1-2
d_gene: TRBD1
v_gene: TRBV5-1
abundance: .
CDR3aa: CASSFGAGGPNGYTF
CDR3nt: TGCGCCAGCAGCTTCGGGGCAGGGGGGCCGAACGGCTACACCTTC

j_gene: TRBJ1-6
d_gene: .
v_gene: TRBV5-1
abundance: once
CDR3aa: CASSPKTREENSPLHF
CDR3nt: TGCGCCAGCAGCCCAAAAACCAGGGAGGAGAATTCACCCCTCCACTTT